The present T cell receptor (beta chain) was sequenced within a study of T cells in Graves' hyperthyroidism and ophthalmopathy. Study-wide findings and caveats: Among clonotypes expanded in thyroid above 0.001, most were also found in blood.

This clonotype has a count of ten or more. What it recognizes is unknown. Trimming took 7 bases from V and 5 from J, leaving 14 bases between them. The CDR3 is made up of 13 amino acids. There were TCR beta CDR3 regions amplified from RNA transcripts. In the first-round RT-PCR of the TCR CDR3, the HTBI primer set was used. TCRdb redid the calling of the multiplex PCR reads with MiXCR, one entry per CDR3 protein. The sample has fewer than 350,000 distinct CDR3 sequences, roughly 20% seen once. The source of this sequence is a man in his forties or fifties with Graves' ophthalmopathy. The rearrangement links TRBV12-3 or TRBV12-4 to TRBJ1-1; D perhaps matches TRBD1 (6 bases). The material sequenced was blood. CDR3 coding DNA: TGTGCCAGCACTCTCCAGGGGTGGACTGAAGCTTTCTTT. Translated, it gives CASTLQGWTEAFF.